The clone carrying this TCR beta chain has a single count. Its specificity is unknown. The data stem from a study of OX40 agonist ivuxolimab in advanced cancers. At the level of the study: Every 2 weeks, ivuxolimab was infused into the patients intravenously at between 0.01 and 10 mg/kg. Patients treated during dose escalation were battling hepatocellular carcinoma, melanoma, renal cell or head and neck cancer.

Findings and caveats of the study: CD8+ T cells showed, on average, more clonal expansion than CD4+ cells. CD4+ and CD8+ T cells in blood underwent clonal expansion by week 6 at 0.1 to 3.0 mg/kg.

Trimming took off 2 bases at V and 1 base at J, with 9 bases between the two ends. The CDR3 is 15 amino acids. CDR1 is SEHNR, CDR2 FQNEAQ, per germline (reference sequence). TCRdb keeps only in-frame clones here, not all; method: immunoSEQ multiplex PCR. The top ten clones hold 23% of a sample with about 61,000 clones, 80% to 95% of them seen once. This receptor was taken from an adult with an advanced solid tumor such as melanoma, head and neck, liver or kidney cancer. The sample in question was CD4+ or CD8+ T cells sorted from blood, obtained in a trial of the OX40 agonist ivuxolimab. This chain uses TRBV7-9 with TRBJ2-1, with D hard to call. The CDR3 protein is CASSLINGSYNEQFF. The CDR3 DNA is TGTGCCAGCAGCTTAATAAACGGTTCCTACAATGAGCAGTTCTTC.